Below are 22 T cell receptor beta chains sequenced from a single sample in a study of CXCR3-negative and CXCR3-positive naive CD8 T cells. Carrying UMI labels, the TRB cDNA libraries were prepared through 5' RACE. TCRdb re-called the 5' RACE reads and catalogs CDR3 proteins one per entry, DNA excluded. The ten most abundant clones cover roughly 0.42% of a sample with about 58,000 distinct CDR3 sequences. Sequencing was carried out using naive CXCR3- CD8+ T cells from blood. Subset given: CD45RO-CCR7+CD27+CD95- naive CD8+ T cells lacking CXCR3 (TNR3-). Source of these receptors: a human donor in good health. Some clones in this sample may be carry-over from other donors' samples.

This sequence joins TRBV20-1 and TRBJ2-4; TCRdb returns TRBD2, unconfirmable since there is no DNA. This CDR3 has 16 amino acids. The germline V gene encodes CDR1 DFQATT and CDR2 SNEGSKA (reference sequence). CDR3 loop: CSAIPLGLAGENIQYF.

This sequence joins TRBV6-5 and TRBJ2-6; the D call of TRBD2 rests on TCRdb alone, since no DNA is present to check it. Looked up from germline, CDR1 is MNHEY and CDR2 is SVGAGI. The CDR3 contains 18 residues. The CDR3 reads CASSYGGYPESGANVLTF.

This chain connects TRBV28 to TRBJ2-5; lacking DNA, the TRBD2 call made by TCRdb goes unchecked. This CDR3 region has 16 residues. Per the germline V gene, CDR1 is MDHEN and CDR2 is SYDVKM. CDR3: CASSFLAGGGGETQYF.

The rearrangement joins TRBV5-4 to TRBJ2-1; the TRBD1 assignment by TCRdb is unverifiable without DNA. This CDR3 is 11 amino acids long. The germline V gene encodes CDR1 SGHNT and CDR2 YYREEE (reference sequence). The CDR3: CASSEGLEQFF.

V gene TRBV10-3 combines with J gene TRBJ2-5; TCRdb picks TRBD1, but there is no DNA to check that call. This CDR3 has 14 residues. Germline CDR1 and CDR2: ENHRY and SYGVKD. The CDR3 sequence is CAISELGHQETQYF.

The V call is TRBV19, the J call TRBJ1-1. CDR1 and CDR2 (germline): LNHDA, SQIVND (reference sequence). The CDR3 is made up of 14 amino acids. The CDR3 sequence is CASRHGGGNTEAFF. Full variable domain (outside the CDR3, taken from reference TRBV19 and TRBJ1-1): DGGITQSPKYLFRKEGQNVTLSCEQNLNHDAMYWYRQDPGQGLRLIYYSQIVNDFQKGDIAEGYSVSREKKESFPLTVTSAQKNPTAFYLCASRHGGGNTEAFFGQGTRLTVV.

The rearrangement links TRBV10-3 to TRBJ2-3; TCRdb's D call of TRBD2 is untestable without DNA. The CDR3 extends over 14 amino acids. In germline, CDR1 is ENHRY, CDR2 SYGVKD. CDR3 region: CAISDGARTDTQYF.

This chain links TRBV29-1 with TRBJ1-2. The CDR3 length is 13 residues. Germline loops: CDR1 SQVTM, CDR2 ANQGSEA. The CDR3 spells CSVTNPTDYGYTF.

V and J are TRBV7-9 and TRBJ1-4; TCRdb proposes TRBD1, but this gene call is untestable without DNA. The CDR3 extends over 15 amino acids. CDR1 is SEHNR, CDR2 FQNEAQ, per germline (reference sequence). CDR3 amino acids: CASSPTTGVGEKLFF.

The V gene is TRBV29-1, the J gene TRBJ1-1; the D call of TRBD1 rests on TCRdb alone, since no DNA is present to check it. Germline CDR1 is SQVTM and CDR2 is ANQGSEA. The CDR3 length is 15 residues. Here the CDR3 reads CSVGAPTGDWAEAFF.

This chain uses TRBV12-3 or TRBV12-4 with TRBJ2-2; TCRdb lists TRBD2, though no DNA is available to test this call. The CDR3 consists of 15 residues. CDR3 sequence reads: CASSAGPQATGELFF.

V and J are TRBV20-1 and TRBJ2-3; TCRdb selects TRBD2, and the lack of DNA leaves this call unchecked. The CDR3 totals 16 residues. CDR1 and CDR2 (germline): DFQATT, SNEGSKA (reference sequence). The CDR3 here is CSASDVISGGADTQYF.

The chain couples TRBV4-3 to TRBJ2-5; the D call from TCRdb, TRBD1, cannot be confirmed without DNA. CDR1 and CDR2 from the germline V gene are LGHNA and YSLEER. This CDR3 region has 18 residues. CDR3 sequence reads: CASSQGTAVGAGGETQYF.

The V and J genes are TRBV6-2 or TRBV6-3 and TRBJ2-7; TCRdb selects TRBD2, and the lack of DNA leaves this call unchecked. The CDR3 length is 15 residues. CDR1 is MNHEY and CDR2 is SVGEGT in the germline V gene. The CDR3 sequence: CASSLGLAGIDEQYF.

The CDR3 sequence is CASSLTGPNYNEQFF. This rearrangement joins TRBV18 to TRBJ2-1; TCRdb's assignment of TRBD1 cannot be checked, as there is no DNA. This CDR3 is 15 amino acids long. Germline lookup yields CDR1 KGHSH and CDR2 LQKENI. The complete variable domain, with remaining parts taken from reference TRBV18 and TRBJ2-1, reads NAGVMQNPRHLVRRRGQEARLRCSPMKGHSHVYWYRQLPEEGLKFMVYLQKENIIDESGMPKERFSAEFPKEGPSILRIQQVVRGDSAAYFCASSLTGPNYNEQFFGPGTRLTVL.

V and J are TRBV3-1 and TRBJ2-7; the TCRdb call, TRBD1, lacks DNA for checking. In germline, CDR1 is LGHDT, CDR2 YNNKEL (reference sequence). There are 15 residues in the CDR3. The CDR3: CASSQEIGQNYEQYF.

The rearrangement links TRBV14 to TRBJ2-7; TCRdb names TRBD1, which stays unverified in the absence of DNA. Germline loops: CDR1 SGHDN, CDR2 FVKESK. This CDR3 contains 17 residues. The CDR3 protein is CASSQDLGQVGSYEQYF.

This chain's CDR3 is CASRGAGPLNTEAFF. The J gene is TRBJ1-1, the V gene TRBV4-1. CDR3 size: 15 residues. CDR1 and CDR2 (germline): MGHRA, YSYEKL.

This chain joins TRBV29-1 and TRBJ2-4; no DNA is available, so the TRBD1 call from TCRdb remains unchecked. The length of the CDR3 is 11 residues. Looked up from germline, CDR1 is SQVTM and CDR2 is ANQGSEA. The CDR3 sequence: CSVEIGQGLWF.

The chain links TRBV7-6 to TRBJ2-7; TCRdb lists TRBD1, though no DNA is available to test this call. Germline V gene sequence: CDR1 SGHVS, CDR2 FNYEAQ. This CDR3 is 14 amino acids long. CDR3: CASSRGQGVLEQYF.

This chain joins TRBV4-3 and TRBJ1-1. There are 13 residues in the CDR3. Looked up from germline, CDR1 is LGHNA and CDR2 is YSLEER. The CDR3 region is CASNPTGYTEAFF.

This chain connects TRBV7-3 to TRBJ2-7; the D call of TRBD2 rests on TCRdb alone, since no DNA is present to check it. The V gene's germline CDR1 is SGHTA and CDR2 FQGTGA. The length of the CDR3 is 14 residues. CDR3 in amino acids: CASSLTSPGFEQYF.